These 9 T cell receptor beta chains originate from one sample sequenced in a study of radiation and T cells in renal cell carcinoma (dated by TCRdb to about 2020). The library was generated by the immunoSEQ multiplex PCR assay. Imported from immuneACCESS, the table was reduced by TCRdb to in-frame sequences with V and J called. These copies leave out some clones; in studies compared against another copy, an unresolved V gene accounts for under half, and the cause of the remainder is not known. The sample table lists tens of thousands of clones, 70% to 90% of them with a count of one. Approximately 6% of the sample lies in the top ten. Sample time point, as interpreted from the label and publication: blood 4 weeks post-SBRT, at nephrectomy. The sample's treatment or condition label is to be understood as: 15 Gy SBRT to primary tumor, nephrectomy 4 weeks later. Sample: blood, taken from a patient whose treatment included radiotherapy and nephrectomy. All receptors come from a woman in her seventies with renal cell carcinoma.

The rearrangement links TRBV7-8 to TRBJ2-6; D call uncertain. The germline V gene encodes CDR1 SGHVS and CDR2 FQNEAQ. The V and J ends lost 5 bases and 0 bases respectively, with 8 bases between them. The CDR3 totals 15 residues. The CDR3 is CASSQALSGANVLTF. The CDR3 nucleotides read TGTGCCAGCAGCCAGGCCCTCTCTGGGGCCAACGTCCTGACTTTC.

The CDR3 is CASSHPRNGTDNEKLFF. For the CDR3, the DNA is TGCGCCAGCAGTCACCCCCGTAACGGGACAGATAATGAAAAACTGTTTTTT. The rearrangement uses TRBV23-1 and TRBJ1-4; TRBD1 matches at 7 bases. TRBV23-1 is recorded as an ORF, its role being uncertain. The CDR3 consists of 17 residues. Trimming removed 3 bases from V and 4 bases from J; junction bases left unmatched: 11.

V usage is TRBV28 and J usage is TRBJ1-2; 7 bases are a match to TRBD1. The CDR3 is made up of 13 amino acids. V lost 8 bases, J lost 7 bases, and 10 bases stayed unmatched. The germline CDR1 and CDR2 sequences are MDHEN and SYDVKM. The CDR3 loop is CASSLGTASGYTF. The CDR3 coding sequence is TGTGCCAGCTCCTTGGGGACAGCATCTGGCTACACCTTC.

The chain's CDR3 is CASSFWGRTENTEAFF. CDR3 DNA: TGTGCCAGCAGTTTCTGGGGGAGGACGGAGAACACTGAAGCTTTCTTT. The J gene is TRBJ1-1, the V gene TRBV27; D may be TRBD1 (5 bases). The CDR3 length is 16 residues. Germline V gene data show CDR1 as MNHEY and CDR2 as SMNVEV (reference sequence). Between the trimmed V and J ends, which lost 3 bases and 1 base, there was a span of 15 bases.

V usage is TRBV5-4 and J usage is TRBJ2-1; no reliable D call. The germline V and J ends were trimmed by 0 bases and 7 bases, with 14 bases remaining between them. The CDR3 has 15 residues. Per germline, CDR1 SGHNT and CDR2 YYREEE (reference sequence). CDR3 bases: TGTGCCAGCAGCTTGGACAGCAACGCCGCGAATGAGCAGTTCTTC. It is translated as CASSLDSNAANEQFF.

The chain has TRBV7-2 and TRBJ2-7; D is undetermined. Deletions cut 8 bases from V and 0 bases from J, with 14 bases between. This CDR3 has 14 amino acids. From germline, CDR1 is SGHTA and CDR2 FQGNSA. CDR3 sequence (DNA): TGTGCCAGCGGTTTATATAAGATCTCCTACGAGCAGTACTTC. This sequence encodes CASGLYKISYEQYF.

The chain recombines TRBV28 with TRBJ1-2; 8 bases match TRBD1. The CDR3 runs to 14 residues. V dropped 7 bases and J dropped 4; count of bases not matched to a gene: 8. Germline V gives CDR1 MDHEN, CDR2 SYDVKM. CDR3 DNA sequence: TGTGCCAGCACTAAGGACAGGGTGACCTATGGCTACACCTTC. It translates to CASTKDRVTYGYTF.

This sequence joins TRBV15 and TRBJ2-3, with D unresolved. V was shortened by 0 bases and J by 2 bases, with 9 bases between the two germline ends. Germline CDR1 and CDR2: LNHNV and YYDKDF (reference sequence). The CDR3 runs to 15 residues. The chain's CDR3 is CATSRDLGVTDTQYF. The CDR3 DNA follows: TGTGCCACCAGCAGAGATCTTGGGGTCACAGATACGCAGTATTTT.

This rearrangement joins TRBV25-1 to TRBJ2-5, with a possible D match to TRBD2 (6 bases). Germline values: CDR1 MGHDK, CDR2 SYGVNS. The CDR3 consists of 11 residues. V was pared by 6 bases and J by 4 bases, with 6 bases between. The DNA of the CDR3 is TGTGCCAGCAGCGGGGGAGAGACCCAGTACTTC. It codes for CASSGGETQYF.